The 30 T cell receptor beta chains presented below share a single source sample, sequenced in a study of vaccination and CD4 T cells after COVID-19. These receptors' antigens are unknown. Treatment denoted: approximately 9-day PBMC culture with coronavirus spike peptide pools or control peptides (ViraFEST assay). With the Oncomine TCR Beta short-read assay, DNA from cultured CD4+ T cells was sequenced. TCRdb reprocessed the PCR reads with MiXCR, giving one entry per CDR3 protein. The sample lists around 19,000 distinct CDR3 sequences, 65% to 70% seen once, with around 3.8% in the top ten. Input material: CD4+ T cells from blood, cultured in vitro. The receptors were sampled from a human donor who had recovered from COVID-19.

The J gene is TRBJ2-3, the V gene TRBV7-9; a possible D gene is TRBD2 (6 bases). The germline gives CDR1 SEHNR, CDR2 FQNEAQ (reference sequence). The CDR3 runs to 15 residues. The V end lost 2 bases, the J end lost 2 bases, and 11 bases lay between the germline ends. In nucleotides, the CDR3 is TGTGCCAGCAGCTTAAGTGGCGGGGCCACAGATACGCAGTATTTT. It yields the protein CASSLSGGATDTQYF.

V and J are TRBV20-1 and TRBJ2-2; D unresolved. The V gene's germline CDR1 is DFQATT and CDR2 SNEGSKA (reference sequence). Trimming removed 3 bases at V and 7 bases at J, with 12 bases between. This CDR3 spans 13 amino acids. CDR3 nucleotide sequence: TGCAGTGCTAGGGGCTATATGGGCGGGGAGCTGTTTTTT. Amino acid sequence: CSARGYMGGELFF.

This sequence joins TRBV20-1 and TRBJ2-3; 14 bases map to TRBD2. With 7 bases clipped from V and 3 bases from J, the junction kept 6 bases outside the gene matches. From germline, CDR1 is DFQATT and CDR2 SNEGSKA (reference sequence). The CDR3 is 15 amino acids. This chain's CDR3 is CSVSTSGGGTDTQYF. The CDR3 DNA follows: TGCAGTGTCTCGACTAGCGGGGGGGGGACAGATACGCAGTATTTT.

The chain is built from TRBV7-2 and TRBJ2-2, with 13 bases lining up with TRBD2. The CDR3 consists of 15 residues. Per the germline V gene, CDR1 is SGHTA and CDR2 is FQGNSA. V gave up 4 bases and J gave up 8 bases; unmatched junction bases: 4. The CDR3 nucleotides are TGTGCCAGCAGCTCCCCGGGACTAGCGGGGGGGGAGCTGTTTTTT. Amino acids: CASSSPGLAGGELFF. Full variable domain (remainder filled in from reference TRBV7-2 and TRBJ2-2): GAGVSQSPSNKVTEKGKDVELRCDPISGHTALYWYRQSLGQGLEFLIYFQGNSAPDKSGLPSDRFSAERTGGSVSTLTIQRTQQEDSAVYLCASSSPGLAGGELFFGEGSRLTVL.

The chain employs TRBV6-5 and TRBJ1-2; possible D gene TRBD1, 5 bases. Germline V CDR1 and CDR2: MNHEY, SVGAGI. Trimming stripped 2 bases from V and 4 bases from J, with 14 bases between. The CDR3 loop spans 15 amino acids. The CDR3 loop is CASSYRIDRLYGYTF. The CDR3 nucleotides are TGTGCCAGCAGTTACCGCATCGACAGACTCTATGGCTACACCTTC.

This clonotype has just a few counts. V gene TRBV20-1 combines with J gene TRBJ1-1, with 7 nucleotides matching TRBD1. The germline V gene has CDR1 DFQATT and CDR2 SNEGSKA (reference sequence). V lost 5 bases, J lost 0 bases, and 9 bases stayed unmatched. The CDR3 is 15 residues long. DNA for the CDR3: TGCAGTGCTCAGGATCCGACAGGGATGAACACTGAAGCTTTCTTT. Residues: CSAQDPTGMNTEAFF.

This chain joins TRBV29-1 and TRBJ2-3; possible D gene TRBD2, 6 bases. Germline V gene sequence: CDR1 SQVTM, CDR2 ANQGSEA. The V and J ends lost 3 bases and 2 bases respectively, with 9 bases between them. The CDR3 is 13 residues long. The CDR3 bases are TGCAGCGTTGATAGCGGATTCACAGATACGCAGTATTTT. This gives the protein CSVDSGFTDTQYF.

The chain joins TRBV11-2 to TRBJ1-1; tentatively, D is TRBD1 (5 bases). CDR1 and CDR2 (germline): SGHAT, FQNNGV. V was pared by 5 bases and J by 2 bases, with 12 bases between. This CDR3 is 14 amino acids long. The CDR3 DNA sequence: TGTGCCAGCAGCCTTGGCGGGGCAAACACTGAAGCTTTCTTT. Protein: CASSLGGANTEAFF. Full variable domain (missing parts from reference TRBV11-2 and TRBJ1-1): EAGVAQSPRYKIIEKRQSVAFWCNPISGHATLYWYQQILGQGPKLLIQFQNNGVVDDSQLPKDRFSAERLKGVDSTLKIQPAKLEDSAVYLCASSLGGANTEAFFGQGTRLTVV.

This rearrangement joins TRBV7-2 to TRBJ2-1; 7 bases are shared with TRBD2. The CDR3 is 15 residues long. The V segment lost 3 bases and the J segment 6 bases; nucleotides outside the gene matches: 8. Per germline, CDR1 SGHTA and CDR2 FQGNSA. CDR3 sequence: CASSFVGGSSNEQFF. CDR3 coding DNA: TGTGCCAGCAGCTTCGTCGGGGGGTCTTCCAATGAGCAGTTCTTC.

As DNA, the CDR3 is TGTGCCAGCAGTACTACAGGGGGCAGTGGCTACACCTTC. Protein: CASSTTGGSGYTF. The chain couples TRBV7-8 to TRBJ1-2; 9 positions match TRBD1. CDR1 is SGHVS and CDR2 is FQNEAQ in the germline V gene. CDR3 length: 13 amino acids. Trimming took 6 bases from V and 7 from J; bases not matched to a gene: 6.

V and J are TRBV6-2 or TRBV6-3 and TRBJ2-7; maybe TRBD1 (6 bases). Germline CDR1 is MNHEY and CDR2 is SVGEGT. CDR3 length equals 13 residues. Trimming shortened V by 6 bases and J by 7 bases, and 16 bases separated the two germline ends. The CDR3 here is CASSQDRTREQYF. The CDR3 DNA is TGTGCCAGCAGCCAAGACAGGACCCGGGAGCAGTACTTC.

The rearrangement links TRBV7-9 to TRBJ1-6; 7 bases line up with TRBD1. V dropped 5 bases and J dropped 2; count of bases not matched to a gene: 12. The CDR3 extends over 18 amino acids. In germline, CDR1 is SEHNR, CDR2 FQNEAQ (reference sequence). In nucleotides, the CDR3 is TGTGCCAGCAGCCGGAAACAACAGGGGCCGACCTATAATTCACCCCTCCACTTT. Its translation is CASSRKQQGPTYNSPLHF.

The chain carries TRBV11-2 and TRBJ2-7, with 12 bases that match TRBD2. The V gene's germline CDR1 is SGHAT and CDR2 FQNNGV. V shed 4 bases, J shed 1 base, and the junction held 2 bases outside the gene matches. CDR3 length: 15 amino acids. CDR3 protein: CASSSGLAGSYEQYF. Written as DNA, the CDR3 is TGTGCCAGCAGCTCAGGACTAGCGGGGTCCTACGAGCAGTACTTC.

The chain combines TRBV11-3 with TRBJ2-7; TRBD1 is a possible D gene (6 bases). V lost 5 bases, J lost 9 bases, and 17 bases lay in between. Germline lookup yields CDR1 SGHNT and CDR2 YENEEA. The CDR3 contains 13 residues. CDR3 bases: TGTGCCAGCAGCCTAGGAGCCGGGACACTGCAGTACTTC. It yields the protein CASSLGAGTLQYF.

The V call is TRBV5-1, the J call TRBJ1-1; unclear D gene. There are 14 residues in the CDR3. V gave up 0 bases and J gave up 6 bases, with 12 bases separating them. CDR1 SGHRS and CDR2 YFSETQ come from the germline V gene. CDR3 bases: TGCGCCAGCAGCTTGGCTACCCAGGCCCCTGAAGCTTTCTTT. Residues: CASSLATQAPEAFF.

The V call is TRBV6-1, the J call TRBJ1-1; no definite D call. This CDR3 region has 13 residues. The germline V and J ends were trimmed by 5 bases and 2 bases, with 9 bases remaining between them. The germline gives CDR1 MNHNS, CDR2 SASEGT. As DNA, the CDR3 is TGTGCCAGCAGTAAAAGGGTTAACACTGAAGCTTTCTTT. Its translation: CASSKRVNTEAFF.

J is TRBJ2-7 and V is TRBV6-1; no clear D gene. Trimming stripped 2 bases from V and 0 bases from J, with 11 bases between. This CDR3 contains 15 residues. The germline CDR1 and CDR2 sequences are MNHNS and SASEGT. The CDR3: CASSEMWVSSYEQYF. CDR3 nucleotide sequence: TGTGCCAGCAGTGAAATGTGGGTGAGCTCCTACGAGCAGTACTTC.

The chain couples TRBV10-3 to TRBJ1-5, with D possibly being TRBD1 (6 bases). CDR3 length: 16 amino acids. Trimming removed 2 bases at V and 0 bases at J, with 11 bases between. Germline V gene lookup returns CDR1 ENHRY and CDR2 SYGVKD. CDR3 loop: CAISETGTLSNQPQHF. CDR3 bases: TGTGCCATCAGTGAGACAGGGACCCTTAGCAATCAGCCCCAGCATTTT.

The chain is built from TRBV5-1 and TRBJ2-5; 10 nucleotides line up with TRBD2. This CDR3 has 15 residues. V was clipped by 3 bases and J by 6 bases; unmatched bases: 8. Looked up from germline, CDR1 is SGHRS and CDR2 is YFSETQ. The chain's CDR3 is CASSSEASGSQTQYF. CDR3 DNA sequence: TGCGCCAGCAGCTCCGAGGCTAGCGGGAGTCAGACCCAGTACTTC. Using reference TRBV5-1 and TRBJ2-5 for the parts outside the CDR3, the full variable domain is KAGVTQTPRYLIKTRGQQVTLSCSPISGHRSVSWYQQTPGQGLQFLFEYFSETQRNKGNFPGRFSGRQFSNSRSEMNVSTLELGDSALYLCASSSEASGSQTQYFGPGTRLLVL.

CDR3 in amino acids: CSASRGPVRGYTF. The CDR3 DNA reads TGCAGTGCTAGCAGGGGTCCGGTTCGTGGCTACACCTTC. The chain employs TRBV20-1 and TRBJ1-2; D possibly corresponds to TRBD1 (6 bases). Germline CDR1 DFQATT, CDR2 SNEGSKA (reference sequence). Trimming pared 3 bases from V and 7 bases from J, leaving 15 bases between. The CDR3 has 13 residues.

The V gene is TRBV6-2 or TRBV6-3, the J gene TRBJ2-7; tentatively, D is TRBD2 (5 bases). This CDR3 contains 14 residues. With 2 bases removed from V and 2 bases from J, the gap between germline ends came to 10 bases. Germline V CDR1 and CDR2: MNHEY, SVGEGT. The CDR3 protein is CASSYGFGTYEQYF. Written as DNA, the CDR3 is TGTGCCAGCAGTTACGGGTTCGGGACCTACGAGCAGTACTTC.

V and J are TRBV20-1 and TRBJ2-3; 10 nucleotides agree with TRBD2. Trimming cost V 6 bases and J 0 bases; bases outside gene matches: 12. This CDR3 is built from 17 residues. Germline V gene lookup returns CDR1 DFQATT and CDR2 SNEGSKA (reference sequence). CDR3 nucleotides: TGCAGTGCCCCGGCGGGGCTAGCGGGGGAAAGCACAGATACGCAGTATTTT. Its protein is CSAPAGLAGESTDTQYF.

This chain joins TRBV7-2 and TRBJ1-2, with D uncertain. The CDR3 is 15 amino acids. The germline CDR1 and CDR2 sequences are SGHTA and FQGNSA. Trimming stripped 1 base from V and 2 bases from J, with 11 bases between. For the CDR3, the DNA is TGTGCCAGCAGCTTAGATCCGACTAGAAACTATGGCTACACCTTC. Its protein is CASSLDPTRNYGYTF. The variable domain in full, with the rest retrieved from reference TRBV7-2 and TRBJ1-2, is GAGVSQSPSNKVTEKGKDVELRCDPISGHTALYWYRQSLGQGLEFLIYFQGNSAPDKSGLPSDRFSAERTGGSVSTLTIQRTQQEDSAVYLCASSLDPTRNYGYTFGSGTRLTVV.

The chain is built from TRBV6-1 and TRBJ2-1; TRBD1 aligns across 10 bases. The CDR3 runs 15 residues. CDR1 is MNHNS and CDR2 is SASEGT in the germline V gene. V shed 6 bases and J 6 bases; nucleotides not matched to a gene: 8. CDR3: CASSPPGQGRNEQFF. The CDR3 region has the DNA TGTGCCAGCAGCCCTCCGGGACAGGGGCGCAATGAGCAGTTCTTC.

A few counts support this clonotype. V usage is TRBV7-3 and J usage is TRBJ2-5; TRBD2 might be the D (6 bases). Germline V CDR1 and CDR2: SGHTA, FQGTGA. This CDR3 has 15 amino acids. V was cut by 2 bases and J by 4 bases, with 14 bases left in between. Here the CDR3 reads CASSLYGGVGETQYF. The CDR3, as DNA: TGTGCCAGCAGCTTATACGGGGGAGTGGGAGAGACCCAGTACTTC.

The chain recombines TRBV6-1 with TRBJ1-2; no clear D. This CDR3 is built from 14 residues. Germline values: CDR1 MNHNS, CDR2 SASEGT. Trimming pared 6 bases from V and 3 bases from J, leaving 14 bases between. Here the CDR3 reads CASRGNTRYYGYTF. In nucleotides, the CDR3 is TGTGCCAGCAGGGGTAATACACGCTACTATGGCTACACCTTC.

The V call is TRBV2, the J call TRBJ2-3, with D maybe TRBD2 (5 bases). Germline V lookup: CDR1 SNHLY, CDR2 FYNNEI. The CDR3 loop spans 17 amino acids. V lost 7 bases and J lost 1, with 21 bases in between. In nucleotides, the CDR3 is TGTGCCAGCACCCTCCCTGCGGGCAGCACACGCACAGATACGCAGTATTTT. It yields the protein CASTLPAGSTRTDTQYF.

The chain combines TRBV7-2 with TRBJ2-5, with 10 bases lining up with TRBD1. The V segment lost 2 bases and the J segment 5 bases; nucleotides outside the gene matches: 8. Germline V lookup: CDR1 SGHTA, CDR2 FQGNSA. The CDR3 loop spans 16 amino acids. The CDR3 DNA reads TGTGCCAGCAGCTTATCCGGGACAGGGGCGGGTGAGACCCAGTACTTC. Protein product: CASSLSGTGAGETQYF.

This chain joins TRBV7-2 and TRBJ2-5, with TRBD2 identical over 7 bases. Germline loops: CDR1 SGHTA, CDR2 FQGNSA. This CDR3 is built from 14 residues. V gave up 3 bases and J gave up 7 bases; unmatched junction bases: 8. As DNA, the CDR3 is TGTGCCAGCAGCTTTCGAGCGGGGACGGGGACCCAGTACTTC. Its translation is CASSFRAGTGTQYF.

As DNA, the CDR3 is TGTGCCAGTAGTCTAGGTATGGCCGGCGGGGAGCTGTTTTTT. It yields the protein CASSLGMAGGELFF. The V gene is TRBV19, the J gene TRBJ2-2; no definite D call. CDR1 is LNHDA and CDR2 is SQIVND in the germline V gene (reference sequence). This CDR3 has 14 residues. Between the trimmed V and J ends, which lost 5 bases and 7 bases, there was a span of 14 bases. Complete variable domain (other parts from reference TRBV19 and TRBJ2-2): DGGITQSPKYLFRKEGQNVTLSCEQNLNHDAMYWYRQDPGQGLRLIYYSQIVNDFQKGDIAEGYSVSREKKESFPLTVTSAQKNPTAFYLCASSLGMAGGELFFGEGSRLTVL.